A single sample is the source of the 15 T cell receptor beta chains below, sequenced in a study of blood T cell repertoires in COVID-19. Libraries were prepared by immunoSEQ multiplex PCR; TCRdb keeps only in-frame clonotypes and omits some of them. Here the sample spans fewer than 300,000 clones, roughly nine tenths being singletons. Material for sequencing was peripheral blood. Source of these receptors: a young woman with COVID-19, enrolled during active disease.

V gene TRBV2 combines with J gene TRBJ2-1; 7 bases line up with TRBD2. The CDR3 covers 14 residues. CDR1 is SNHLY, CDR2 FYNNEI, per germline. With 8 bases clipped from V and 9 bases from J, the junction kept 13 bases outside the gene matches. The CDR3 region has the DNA TGTGCCAGCGGGAGGGGTGAAGGGGTTGGTGAGCAGTTCTTC. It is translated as CASGRGEGVGEQFF.

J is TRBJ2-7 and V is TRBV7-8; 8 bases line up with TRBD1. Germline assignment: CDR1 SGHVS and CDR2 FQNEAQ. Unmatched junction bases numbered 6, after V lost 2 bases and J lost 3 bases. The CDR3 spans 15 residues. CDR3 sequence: CASSLYGTGSYEQYF. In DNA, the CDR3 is TGTGCCAGCAGCTTATACGGGACAGGAAGCTACGAGCAGTACTTC.

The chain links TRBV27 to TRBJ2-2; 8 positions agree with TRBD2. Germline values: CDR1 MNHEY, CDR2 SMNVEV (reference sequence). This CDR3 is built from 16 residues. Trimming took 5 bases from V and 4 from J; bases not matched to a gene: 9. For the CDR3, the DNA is TGTGCCAGCAGTGAGTCGTCCCTAGCGGGCACCGGGGAGCTGTTTTTT. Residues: CASSESSLAGTGELFF.

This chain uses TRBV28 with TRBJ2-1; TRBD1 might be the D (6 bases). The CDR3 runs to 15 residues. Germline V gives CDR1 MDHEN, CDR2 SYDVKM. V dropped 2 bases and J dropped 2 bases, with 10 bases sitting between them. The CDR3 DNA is TGTGCCAGCAGTTTAACCAGGGGACCCTACAATGAGCAGTTCTTC. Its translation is CASSLTRGPYNEQFF.

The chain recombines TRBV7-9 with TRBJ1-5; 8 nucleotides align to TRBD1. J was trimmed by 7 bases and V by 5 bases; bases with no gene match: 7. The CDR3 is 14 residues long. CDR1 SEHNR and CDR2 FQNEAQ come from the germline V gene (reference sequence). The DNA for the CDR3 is TGTGCCAGCAGCCCCGGGACAGGAGGACAGCCCCAGCATTTT. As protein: CASSPGTGGQPQHF. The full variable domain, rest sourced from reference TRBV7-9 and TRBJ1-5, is DTGVSQNPRHKITKRGQNVTFRCDPISEHNRLYWYRQTLGQGPEFLTYFQNEAQLEKSRLLSDRFSAERPKGSFSTLEIQRTEQGDSAMYLCASSPGTGGQPQHFGDGTRLSIL.

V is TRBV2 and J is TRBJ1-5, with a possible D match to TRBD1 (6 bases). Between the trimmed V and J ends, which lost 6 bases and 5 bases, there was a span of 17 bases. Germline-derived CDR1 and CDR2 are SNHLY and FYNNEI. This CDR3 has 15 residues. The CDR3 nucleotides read TGTGCCAGCAGAAAACAGGGATATATGGATCAGCCCCAGCATTTT. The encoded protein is CASRKQGYMDQPQHF.

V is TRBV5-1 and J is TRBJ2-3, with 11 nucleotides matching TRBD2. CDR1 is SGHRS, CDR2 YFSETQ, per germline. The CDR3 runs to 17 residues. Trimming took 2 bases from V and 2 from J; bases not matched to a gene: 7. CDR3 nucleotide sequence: TGCGCCAGCAGCTTAATAACTAGCGGGAGTGTCACAGATACGCAGTATTTT. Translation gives CASSLITSGSVTDTQYF. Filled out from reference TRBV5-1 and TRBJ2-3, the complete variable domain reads KAGVTQTPRYLIKTRGQQVTLSCSPISGHRSVSWYQQTPGQGLQFLFEYFSETQRNKGNFPGRFSGRQFSNSRSEMNVSTLELGDSALYLCASSLITSGSVTDTQYFGPGTRLTVL.

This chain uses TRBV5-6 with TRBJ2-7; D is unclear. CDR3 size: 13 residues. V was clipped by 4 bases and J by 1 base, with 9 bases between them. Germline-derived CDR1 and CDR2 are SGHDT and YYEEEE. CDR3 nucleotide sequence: TGTGCCAGCAGCCTTACAGATTCCTACGAGCAGTACTTC. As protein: CASSLTDSYEQYF.

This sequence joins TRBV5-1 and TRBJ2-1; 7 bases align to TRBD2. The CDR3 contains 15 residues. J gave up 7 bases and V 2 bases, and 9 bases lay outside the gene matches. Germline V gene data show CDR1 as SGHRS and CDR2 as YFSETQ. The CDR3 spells CASSLGEGRGNEQFF. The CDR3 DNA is TGCGCCAGCAGCTTAGGGGAGGGCCGAGGAAATGAGCAGTTCTTC.

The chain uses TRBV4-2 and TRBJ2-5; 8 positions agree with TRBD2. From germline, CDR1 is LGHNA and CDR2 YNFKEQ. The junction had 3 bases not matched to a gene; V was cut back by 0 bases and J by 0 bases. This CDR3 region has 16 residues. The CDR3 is CASSQDGTSNQETQYF. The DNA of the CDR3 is TGTGCCAGCAGCCAAGATGGGACTAGTAACCAAGAGACCCAGTACTTC.

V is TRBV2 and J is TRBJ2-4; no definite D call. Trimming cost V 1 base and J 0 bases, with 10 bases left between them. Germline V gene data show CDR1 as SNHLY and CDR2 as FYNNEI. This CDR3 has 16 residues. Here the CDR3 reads CASSEGEVLAKNIQYF. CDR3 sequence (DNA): TGTGCCAGCAGTGAAGGAGAGGTTTTAGCCAAAAACATTCAGTACTTC. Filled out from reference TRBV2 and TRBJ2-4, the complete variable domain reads EPEVTQTPSHQVTQMGQEVILRCVPISNHLYFYWYRQILGQKVEFLVSFYNNEISEKSEIFDDQFSVERPDGSNFTLKIRSTKLEDSAMYFCASSEGEVLAKNIQYFGAGTRLSVL.

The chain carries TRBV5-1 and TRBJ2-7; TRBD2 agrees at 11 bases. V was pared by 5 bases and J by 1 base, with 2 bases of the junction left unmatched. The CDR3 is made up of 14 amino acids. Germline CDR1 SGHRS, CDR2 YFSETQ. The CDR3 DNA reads TGCGCCAGCAGGCTAGCGGGAGGATCCTACGAGCAGTACTTC. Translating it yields CASRLAGGSYEQYF.

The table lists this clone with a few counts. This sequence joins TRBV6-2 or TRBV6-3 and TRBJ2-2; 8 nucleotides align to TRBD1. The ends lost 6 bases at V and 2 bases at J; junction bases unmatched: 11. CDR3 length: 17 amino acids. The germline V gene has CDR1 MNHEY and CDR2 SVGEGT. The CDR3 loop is CASSPIRQGSNTGELFF. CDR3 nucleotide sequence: TGTGCCAGCAGCCCTATAAGACAGGGGAGCAACACCGGGGAGCTGTTTTTT.

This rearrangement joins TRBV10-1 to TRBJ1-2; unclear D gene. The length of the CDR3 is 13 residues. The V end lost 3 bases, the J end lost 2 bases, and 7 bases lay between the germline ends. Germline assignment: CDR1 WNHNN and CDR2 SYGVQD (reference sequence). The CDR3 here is CASSDFVNYGYTF. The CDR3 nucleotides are TGCGCCAGCAGTGACTTCGTAAACTATGGCTACACCTTC.

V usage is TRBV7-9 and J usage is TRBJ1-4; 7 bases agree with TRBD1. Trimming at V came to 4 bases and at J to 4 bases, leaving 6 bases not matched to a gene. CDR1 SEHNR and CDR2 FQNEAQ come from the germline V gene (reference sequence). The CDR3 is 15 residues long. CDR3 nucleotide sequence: TGTGCCAGCAGCTCCCTAGGGGGCTATAATGAAAAACTGTTTTTT. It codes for CASSSLGGYNEKLFF.